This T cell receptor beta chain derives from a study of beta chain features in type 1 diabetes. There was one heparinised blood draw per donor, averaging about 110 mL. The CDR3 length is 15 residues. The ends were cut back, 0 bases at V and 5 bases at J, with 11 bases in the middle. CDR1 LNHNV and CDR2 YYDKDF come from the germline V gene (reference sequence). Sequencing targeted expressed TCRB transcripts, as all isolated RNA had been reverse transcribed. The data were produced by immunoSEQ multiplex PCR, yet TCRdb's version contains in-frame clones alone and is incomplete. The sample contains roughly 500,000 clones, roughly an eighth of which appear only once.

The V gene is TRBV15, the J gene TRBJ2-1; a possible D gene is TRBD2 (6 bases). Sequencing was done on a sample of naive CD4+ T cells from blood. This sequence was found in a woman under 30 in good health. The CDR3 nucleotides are TGTGCCACCAGCAGAGATCCATTAGCGGACAATGAGCAGTTCTTC. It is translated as CATSRDPLADNEQFF. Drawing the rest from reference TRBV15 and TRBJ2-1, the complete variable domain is DAMVIQNPRYQVTQFGKPVTLSCSQTLNHNVMYWYQQKSSQAPKLLFHYYDKDFNNEADTPDNFQSRRPNTSFCFLDIRSPGLGDTAMYLCATSRDPLADNEQFFGPGTRLTVL.